This entry concerns a single TCR beta chain. The record originates from a study of T cell changes during pregnancy in multiple sclerosis. Using immunoSEQ multiplex PCR, the repertoire was profiled, and TCRdb retains in-frame clones only, with some absent. The table has over 90,000 clones, 90% seen once. V lost 4 bases to trimming and J lost 3 bases, with 9 bases between them. In germline, CDR1 is LNHDA, CDR2 SQIVND (reference sequence). CDR3 length equals 13 residues. The sample in question was peripheral blood, obtained in the second trimester of pregnancy. This receptor was identified in a female donor in good health, enrolled as a control in a pregnancy study. The rearrangement uses TRBV19 and TRBJ1-1, with D possibly TRBD1 on 5 matching bases. The CDR3 is CASSTMTDTEAFF. CDR3 DNA sequence: TGTGCCAGTAGTACAATGACAGACACTGAAGCTTTCTTT.